Described below is a single TCR beta chain sequence and its context. Antigen specificity is unknown. This sample is drawn from a study of a mutant IDH1 vaccine in newly diagnosed glioma. In the study overall: Either 4-6 weeks after radiotherapy alone or alongside temozolomide, vaccination was begun. Mean patient age was around 40 years; 62.5% were male and about 38% female. Patients' prior therapy spanned radiotherapy, temozolomide, or both; most underwent both. Overall study results and limits: Pseudoprogression seemingly bore no relation to changes in top peripheral T cell clonotypes.

Clones were read by immunoSEQ multiplex PCR, and TCRdb kept only the in-frame ones, dropping some. The sample contains some 11,000 clones, around 89% of which appear only once. Time point specified: week 23, last vaccination. Doses consisted of 300 ug of mutant IDH1 20-mer peptide each, paired with topical imiquimod. The source of this sequence is a woman aged 40 to 55 with glioma. Some clones in this sample may be carry-over from other donors' samples. Source: PBMCs, taken from a glioma patient whose treatment included an IDH1 peptide vaccine.

CDR3 region: CASSGQGANTEAFF. CDR3 DNA: TGTGCCAGCAGTGGACAGGGGGCGAACACTGAAGCTTTCTTT. The chain links TRBV6-5 to TRBJ1-1, with 11 bases matching TRBD1. The CDR3 contains 14 residues. J gave up 1 base and V 5 bases, and 0 bases lay outside the gene matches. Germline lookup yields CDR1 MNHEY and CDR2 SVGAGI.